This is a list of T cell receptor beta chains from one sample in a study of monozygotic twins with inflammatory bowel disease. TCRdb re-called the 5' RACE reads; every CDR3 protein appears as one record, without DNA. This sample's table has 310,000 or so distinct CDR3 sequences. The sequenced sample was blood. The source is a human donor with ulcerative colitis or Crohn's disease, or a healthy co-twin of an affected twin (not recorded which). Both conserved end residues are part of each CDR3.

v_call: TRBV20-1
j_call: TRBJ2-1
cdr3_aa: CSASDIRRTSGAYNEQFF

v_call: TRBV28
j_call: TRBJ1-2
cdr3_aa: CASRSGQNYGYTF

v_call: TRBV3-1
j_call: TRBJ2-7
cdr3_aa: CASSPGGSGGSYEQYF

v_call: TRBV5-1
j_call: TRBJ1-5
cdr3_aa: CASSLGVGGHQPQHF

v_call: TRBV4-1
j_call: TRBJ2-7
cdr3_aa: CASSRSTVAYEQYF

v_call: TRBV4-3
j_call: TRBJ2-7
cdr3_aa: CASSQENRGGEQYF

v_call: TRBV11-2
j_call: TRBJ1-1
cdr3_aa: CASTGGTGFANTEAFF

v_call: TRBV20-1
j_call: TRBJ2-1
cdr3_aa: CSASRSSYNEQFF

v_call: TRBV20-1
j_call: TRBJ1-2
cdr3_aa: CSARDPDRVDGYTF

v_call: TRBV12-3/TRBV12-4
j_call: TRBJ2-3
cdr3_aa: CASSPLQGSRTDTQYF

v_call: TRBV5-1
j_call: TRBJ2-7
cdr3_aa: CASSLQGKGYEQYF

v_call: TRBV5-1
j_call: TRBJ2-7
cdr3_aa: CASSSGLAGVYEQYF

v_call: TRBV20-1
j_call: TRBJ1-6
cdr3_aa: CSARLLSGSPLHF

v_call: TRBV11-2
j_call: TRBJ1-4
cdr3_aa: CASSLDRGVWEKLFF

v_call: TRBV12-3/TRBV12-4
j_call: TRBJ2-2
cdr3_aa: CASSSPSGTSPGGELFF

v_call: TRBV4-1
j_call: TRBJ1-1
cdr3_aa: CASSPESLNTEAFF

v_call: TRBV6-6
j_call: TRBJ1-2
cdr3_aa: CASSSGDSAGGYTF

v_call: TRBV20-1
j_call: TRBJ2-1
cdr3_aa: CSAIRGAGDNEQFF

v_call: TRBV29-1
j_call: TRBJ2-3
cdr3_aa: CSVVGTGDTITQYF

v_call: TRBV20-1
j_call: TRBJ2-1
cdr3_aa: CSAYRDPGTREQFF

v_call: TRBV28
j_call: TRBJ2-2
cdr3_aa: CASSLARSRTGELFF

v_call: TRBV28
j_call: TRBJ2-2
cdr3_aa: CASTDLIPGELFF

v_call: TRBV7-9
j_call: TRBJ2-5
cdr3_aa: CASFSGRYQETQYF

v_call: TRBV7-6
j_call: TRBJ2-1
cdr3_aa: CASSLDGGSYNEQFF

v_call: TRBV11-2
j_call: TRBJ1-1
cdr3_aa: CASSFRGMNTEAFF

v_call: TRBV4-1
j_call: TRBJ2-1
cdr3_aa: CASSLLATPYNEQFF

v_call: TRBV10-3
j_call: TRBJ2-1
cdr3_aa: CAISEVGQQFF

v_call: TRBV19
j_call: TRBJ2-1
cdr3_aa: CASSQSGALGYNEQFF

v_call: TRBV11-2
j_call: TRBJ2-7
cdr3_aa: CASKAGGYEQYF

v_call: TRBV3-1
j_call: TRBJ2-1
cdr3_aa: CASSQDAAGRYNEQFF

v_call: TRBV15
j_call: TRBJ2-5
cdr3_aa: CATSRSRGSGDETQYF

v_call: TRBV28
j_call: TRBJ2-5
cdr3_aa: CASSLITHQETQYF